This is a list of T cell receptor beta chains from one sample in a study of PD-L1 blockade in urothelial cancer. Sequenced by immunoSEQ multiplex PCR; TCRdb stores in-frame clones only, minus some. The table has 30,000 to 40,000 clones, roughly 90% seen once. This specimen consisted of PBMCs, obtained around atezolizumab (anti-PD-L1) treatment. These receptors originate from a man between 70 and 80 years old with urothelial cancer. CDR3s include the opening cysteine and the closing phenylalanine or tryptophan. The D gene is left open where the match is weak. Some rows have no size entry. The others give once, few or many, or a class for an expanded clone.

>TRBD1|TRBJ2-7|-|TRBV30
TGTGCCTGGAACCGGGACAGGGTGGACGAGCAGTACTTC
CAWNRDRVDEQYF
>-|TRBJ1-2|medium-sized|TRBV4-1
TGCGCCAGCAGCCAAGAGGGGGGCTATGGCTACACCTTC
CASSQEGGYGYTF
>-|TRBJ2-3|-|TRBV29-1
TGCAGCGTCGAATCCGACGGGACTAGCACAGATACGCAGTATTTT
CSVESDGTSTDTQYF
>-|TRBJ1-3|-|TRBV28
TGTGCCAGCAGTTTTTTGCAGGAACGAGGAAACACCATATATTTT
CASSFLQERGNTIYF
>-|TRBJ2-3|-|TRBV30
TGTGCCTGGAGTGCGGTAGCCTTGGATACGCAGTATTTT
CAWSAVALDTQYF
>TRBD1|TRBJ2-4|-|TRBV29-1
TGCAGCGTTGCGGGACAGTCTCTTTACTTC
CSVAGQSLYF
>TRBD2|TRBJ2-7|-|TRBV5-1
TGCGCCAGCAGCTTGTCAGGACTAGGGGCCTACGAGCAGTACTTC
CASSLSGLGAYEQYF
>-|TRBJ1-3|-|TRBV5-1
TGCGCCAGCAGCCTAGGCCCCAGCACCGGAAACACCATATATTTT
CASSLGPSTGNTIYF
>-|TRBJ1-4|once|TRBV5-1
TGCGCCAGCAGCTTGGGGCCCAGTGCAACTAATGAAAAACTGTTTTTT
CASSLGPSATNEKLFF
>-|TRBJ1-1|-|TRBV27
TGTGCCAGCAGTCCTGATGACTGGGACACTGAAGCTTTCTTT
CASSPDDWDTEAFF
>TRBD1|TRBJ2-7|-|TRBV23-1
TGCGCCAGCAGCTTCCCAGGACAGGCCACCTACGAGCAGTACTTC
CASSFPGQATYEQYF